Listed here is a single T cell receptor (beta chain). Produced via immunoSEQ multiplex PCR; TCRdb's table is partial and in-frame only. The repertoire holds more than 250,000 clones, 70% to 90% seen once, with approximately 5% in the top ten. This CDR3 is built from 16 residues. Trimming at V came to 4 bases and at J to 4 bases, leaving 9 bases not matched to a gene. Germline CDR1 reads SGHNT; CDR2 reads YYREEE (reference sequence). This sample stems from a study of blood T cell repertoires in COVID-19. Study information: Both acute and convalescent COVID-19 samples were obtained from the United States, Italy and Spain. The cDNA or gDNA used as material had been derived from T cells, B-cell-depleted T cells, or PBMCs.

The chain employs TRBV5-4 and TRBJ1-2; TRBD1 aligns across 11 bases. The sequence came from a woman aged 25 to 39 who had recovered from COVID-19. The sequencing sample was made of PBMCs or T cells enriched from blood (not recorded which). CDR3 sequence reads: CASSPDRGPTAYGYTF. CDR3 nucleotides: TGTGCCAGCAGCCCGGACAGGGGGCCCACTGCCTATGGCTACACCTTC.